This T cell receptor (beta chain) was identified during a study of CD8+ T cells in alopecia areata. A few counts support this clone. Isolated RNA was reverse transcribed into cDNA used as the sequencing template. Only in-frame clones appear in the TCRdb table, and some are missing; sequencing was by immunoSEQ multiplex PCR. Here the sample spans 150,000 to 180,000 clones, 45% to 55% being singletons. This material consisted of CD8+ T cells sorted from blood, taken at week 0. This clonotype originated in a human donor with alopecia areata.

DNA for the CDR3: TGCAGCGCCGGACAGGCGCCGTCAGCTGGGGCCAACGTCCTGACTTTC. The encoded protein is CSAGQAPSAGANVLTF. This chain joins TRBV29-1 and TRBJ2-6, with 7 bases fitting TRBD1. The V gene end was trimmed by 7 bases and the J gene end by 2 bases; junction bases not matched to a gene: 11. Germline CDR1 and CDR2: SQVTM and ANQGSEA. The CDR3 has 16 residues.